Listed below are T cell receptor beta chains from one sample, sequenced in a study of T cells after yellow fever vaccination. TCRdb used MiXCR to reprocess the 5' RACE reads, holding one entry per CDR3 protein. The data show about 400,000 distinct CDR3 sequences, 6.2% seen once. The specimen was PBMCs, collected 5 days after the yellow fever booster vaccination. These receptors were obtained from a man aged 25 to 40 who received the YFV17D yellow fever vaccine. Both conserved end residues are part of each CDR3. A D gene is named only where the DNA matches it firmly. Clone size is stated in some rows and not others, as once, few, many or a class when expanded.

>many|TRBJ2-7|TRBV28|TRBD1
TGTGCCAGCAGTCTCCCGACAGGGGGAACCTACGAGCAGTACTTC
CASSLPTGGTYEQYF
>many|TRBJ2-1|TRBV12-3/TRBV12-4|TRBD2
TGTGCCAGCACCTTCTCGCTCCACAGCGGGGGAATACTTGCTCCGGGGCAGTTCTTC
CASTFSLHSGGILAPGQFF
>-|TRBJ2-3|TRBV10-1|-
TGCGCCAGCAGTGAATTTACACCGACAGATACGCAGTATTTT
CASSEFTPTDTQYF
>many|TRBJ2-7|TRBV20-1|-
TGCAGTGCTGGGGGGAGTTGGTACGAGCAGTACTTC
CSAGGSWYEQYF
>-|TRBJ1-2|TRBV28|-
TGTGCCAGCAGTTTTCGGGGCTCCTATGGCTACACCTTC
CASSFRGSYGYTF
>few|TRBJ1-2|TRBV20-1|TRBD1
TGCAGTGCTAGAGATTTACAGGGGAACTATGGCTACACCTTC
CSARDLQGNYGYTF
>many|TRBJ2-7|TRBV24-1|TRBD2
TGTGCCACCAGTGATTCCAGCGGGAGGGCACCCTACGAGCAGTACTTC
CATSDSSGRAPYEQYF
>many|TRBJ2-7|TRBV20-1|TRBD1
TGCAGTGCTAGAGATAGGGGGACAGGGTCTCGGGAGCAGTACTTC
CSARDRGTGSREQYF
>few|TRBJ2-1|TRBV20-1|TRBD1
TGCAGTGCTAGAGACTACAGGGGAGATAATGAGCAGTTCTTC
CSARDYRGDNEQFF
>few|TRBJ2-7|TRBV15|-
TGTGCCACCAGCAGAGATGGGCAGAGCCTCTACGAGCAGTACTTC
CATSRDGQSLYEQYF
>few|TRBJ2-1|TRBV30|-
TGTGCCTGGAGTGTTCTGGCACAGCAGTTCTTC
CAWSVLAQQFF
>many|TRBJ2-3|TRBV27|-
TGTGCCAGCAGTTTACCCTCCCCCACAGATACGCAGTATTTT
CASSLPSPTDTQYF
>-|TRBJ1-2|TRBV20-1|TRBD1
TGCAGTGCCAAAGGACAGGCACGCTATGGCTACACCTTC
CSAKGQARYGYTF
>many|TRBJ2-1|TRBV7-2|TRBD1
TGTGCCAGCAGCCTTAGACAGGGGAAGTCGTTCTTC
CASSLRQGKSFF
>-|TRBJ2-7|TRBV2|-
TGTACCATCTGTTTATGGGGTTTTGGGGGCGAGCAGTACTTC
CTICLWGFGGEQYF
>few|TRBJ2-1|TRBV23-1|TRBD2
TGCGCCAGCAGTCAACTCACTCGACCCGACAGGGTTATTCTAGCGGGACCATACAATGAGCAGTTCTTC
CASSQLTRPDRVILAGPYNEQFF
>many|TRBJ2-3|TRBV6-5|TRBD2
TGTGCCAGCAGTTCCCCGCGAGCGGGAGGAGTGGATACGCAGTATTTT
CASSSPRAGGVDTQYF
>-|TRBJ2-5|TRBV20-1|-
TGCAGTGCTAGAGTAGGGCAAGAGACCCAGTACTTC
CSARVGQETQYF
>-|TRBJ2-1|TRBV20-1|-
TGCAGTGCTAGAGTTGAAACAGGGAACTCCTACAATGAGCAGTTCTTC
CSARVETGNSYNEQFF
>few|TRBJ2-7|TRBV28|-
TGTGCCAGCAGCCTCCCCCTTAGCTCCTACGAGCAGTACTTC
CASSLPLSSYEQYF
>few|TRBJ2-7|TRBV4-3|TRBD1
TGCGCCAGCAGCCAGACCCGGGACAGGGTCGCCGAGCAGTACTTC
CASSQTRDRVAEQYF
>many|TRBJ2-4|TRBV12-3/TRBV12-4|TRBD2
TGTGCCAGCAGTTCGGCGGGACTAGCGGGATTTCGGTACTTC
CASSSAGLAGFRYF
>-|TRBJ2-3|TRBV6-2/TRBV6-3|-
TGTGCCAGCAGACGACTCGGTGGTGGACAGTACACAGATACGCAGTATTTT
CASRRLGGGQYTDTQYF
>-|TRBJ1-1|TRBV5-1|-
TGCGCCAGCAGCTTGAGTCAGTGGGCGCGCACTGAAGCTTTCTTT
CASSLSQWARTEAFF
>many|TRBJ2-1|TRBV5-1|TRBD2
TGCGCCAGCAGCTCCCCGGCTAGCGGGAGTAAAAATGAGCAGTTCTTC
CASSSPASGSKNEQFF
>-|TRBJ1-2|TRBV6-1|-
TGTGCCAGCTCATCCGCGGGGAGCCGAGCTAACTATGGCTACACCTTC
CASSSAGSRANYGYTF
>-|TRBJ1-6|TRBV5-1|-
TGCGCCAGCAGCTTGTCGCCTGGATCTAATAATTCACCCCTCCACTTT
CASSLSPGSNNSPLHF
>many|TRBJ2-7|TRBV20-1|-
TGCAGTGCTAGAGCTCTACCAGACAGGACCCAGGGGCAGTACTTC
CSARALPDRTQGQYF